The rows below give T cell receptor beta chains drawn from one sample of a study of T cells after somatic rescue of genetic block. TCRdb's table, derived via immunoSEQ multiplex PCR, lists solely in-frame clones and lacks some. Among roughly 58,000 clones, approximately 96% were seen once, and the ten largest hold approximately 0.075%. The sequenced sample was peripheral blood mononuclear cells (PBMCs). The source is a child under two years old. CDR3s include the opening cysteine and the closing phenylalanine or tryptophan. Each record gives: D gene, J gene, V gene, clone size, CDR3 DNA, CDR3 protein. D genes are given only for firm matches. Only part of the rows carry a size: once, few, many, or a class if the clone is expanded.

TRBD2,TRBJ2-1,TRBV7-2,NA,TGTGCCAGCAGCTTAGAGGGACTAGCGGGAGGGCCTACCCTCTTC,CASSLEGLAGGPTLF
TRBD2,TRBJ2-1,TRBV28,NA,TGTGCCAGCAGTTACCTAGCGGGAGTCGTCAATGAGCAGTTCTTC,CASSYLAGVVNEQFF
TRBD2,TRBJ2-3,TRBV7-3,NA,TGTGCCAGCAGCTTAACTAGCGGGAGCCCAGATACGCAGTATTTT,CASSLTSGSPDTQYF
NA,TRBJ2-1,TRBV27,once,TGTGCCAGCGGAATCCGGGACCCCGAAATGGATGAGCAGTTCTTC,CASGIRDPEMDEQFF
NA,TRBJ2-1,TRBV7-2,NA,TGTGCCAGCAGCTTCCTGGTTAATGAGCAGTTCTTC,CASSFLVNEQFF
NA,TRBJ1-1,TRBV6-4,NA,TGTGCCAGCAGCTCGGACAGGAACACTGAAGCTTTCTTT,CASSSDRNTEAFF
TRBD1,TRBJ2-5,TRBV10-3,NA,TGTGCCATCAGTGAGAACAGGGGAAAGACCCAGTACTTC,CAISENRGKTQYF
NA,TRBJ1-2,TRBV29-1,NA,TGCAGCGTTCACAGGGCCTATGGCTACACCTTC,CSVHRAYGYTF
TRBD2,TRBJ2-1,TRBV7-9,once,TGTGCCAGCAGCTTAAGGGGGACTAGCGGGAGTGGGGATGAGCAGTTCTTC,CASSLRGTSGSGDEQFF
TRBD2,TRBJ2-3,TRBV9,NA,TGTGCCAGCAGCGTAGGACTAGCGGTCACAGATACGCAGTATTTT,CASSVGLAVTDTQYF
NA,TRBJ1-6,TRBV4-2,NA,TGTGCCAGCAGCCTCGCGGAGCCCAATTCACCCCTCCACTTT,CASSLAEPNSPLHF
TRBD2,TRBJ2-3,TRBV5-4,NA,TGTGCCAGCAGCTTGTGGGGCGGGAGTGGTACAGATACGCAGTATTTT,CASSLWGGSGTDTQYF
NA,TRBJ2-3,TRBV7-9,NA,TGTGCCAGCAGCGGAGGGGGCATATGGGATACGCAGTATTTT,CASSGGGIWDTQYF
NA,TRBJ2-2,TRBV6-5,NA,TGTGCCAGCAGGCCCGACAGCTCCACCGGGGAGCTGTTTTTT,CASRPDSSTGELFF
NA,TRBJ1-3,TRBV7-8,NA,TGTGCCAGCAGCTTAGCGCGTGGGGGGCGCGGGGGAAACACCATATATTTT,CASSLARGGRGGNTIYF
NA,TRBJ1-1,TRBV7-2,NA,TGTGCCAGCAGCTATGGGTACACTGAAGCTTTCTTT,CASSYGYTEAFF
NA,TRBJ1-3,TRBV18,NA,TGTGCCAGCTCACCACCGCAGGGCACTGGAAACACCATATATTTT,CASSPPQGTGNTIYF
NA,TRBJ2-2,TRBV6-4,NA,TGTGCCAGCAGAAGTAGCGGGAACACCGGGGAGCTGTTTTTT,CASRSSGNTGELFF
NA,TRBJ1-3,TRBV6-1,NA,TGTGCCAGCAGGCGTGGGTCTGGAAACACCATATATTTT,CASRRGSGNTIYF
NA,TRBJ2-3,TRBV5-6,NA,TGTGCCAGCAGCTTGGTCCCCGCAGATACGCAGTATTTT,CASSLVPADTQYF
NA,TRBJ1-3,TRBV30,NA,TGTGCCTGGAGCAGCTCTGGAAACACCATATATTTT,CAWSSSGNTIYF
TRBD1,TRBJ1-2,TRBV5-6,NA,TGTGCCAGCAGCTTGCAGGGGGCTAACTATGGCTACACCTTC,CASSLQGANYGYTF
NA,TRBJ1-1,TRBV5-1,NA,TGCGCCAGCAGCTTACTTCAGGGAGGTACTGAAGCTTTCTTT,CASSLLQGGTEAFF
NA,TRBJ1-1,TRBV4-2,NA,TGTGCCAGCAGCCAAGAGGTCCACAACACTGAAGCTTTCTTT,CASSQEVHNTEAFF
TRBD2,TRBJ2-4,TRBV18,NA,TGTGCCAGCTCCCCGGTCGCGGGAGGGCGTGGCATTCAGTACTTC,CASSPVAGGRGIQYF
NA,TRBJ2-7,TRBV5-4,once,TGTGCCAGCAGCCCAGACGGACCCCCCTCCTACGAGCAGTACTTC,CASSPDGPPSYEQYF
NA,TRBJ2-1,TRBV19,once,TGTGCCAGTAGTGCTAGCCTGAGCTCCTACAATGAGCAGTTCTTC,CASSASLSSYNEQFF
NA,TRBJ1-1,TRBV30,NA,TGTGCCTGGAGTGTACTCTTAGGGGCGAACACTGAAGCTTTCTTT,CAWSVLLGANTEAFF
TRBD1,TRBJ1-4,TRBV5-1,NA,TGCGCCAGCAGCTCAACGAAAAACCAACAGGGGGCTTGGGAAAAACTGTTTTTT,CASSSTKNQQGAWEKLFF
NA,TRBJ1-6,TRBV4-3,once,TGCGCCAGCAGCCCGGGACACTATAATTCACCCCTCCACTTT,CASSPGHYNSPLHF
TRBD1,TRBJ2-7,TRBV5-1,NA,TGCGCCAGCAGCCCGGGACAGGTACCCTACGAGCAGTACTTC,CASSPGQVPYEQYF
NA,TRBJ2-1,TRBV9,NA,TGTGCCAGCAGCGTCACCCAGTTCTTC,CASSVTQFF
TRBD1,TRBJ1-2,TRBV14,NA,TGTGCCAGCAGCCCCCTCGACAGGGGTTATGGCTACACCTTC,CASSPLDRGYGYTF
NA,TRBJ2-7,TRBV7-9,NA,TGTGCCAGCAGCCGAACGGGGAACTCCTACGAGCAGTACTTC,CASSRTGNSYEQYF
TRBD2,TRBJ2-1,TRBV11-3,NA,TGTGCCAGCAGTCAGGGACTAGCAAATGAGCAGTTCTTC,CASSQGLANEQFF
TRBD1,TRBJ1-1,TRBV28,NA,TGTGCCACTACGACAGGGGCTGAAGCTTTCTTT,CATTTGAEAFF
NA,TRBJ1-1,TRBV20-1,NA,TGCAGTGCTAGCAACACTGAAGCTTTCTTT,CSASNTEAFF
NA,TRBJ1-2,TRBV20-1,once,TGCAGTGCGCGGACACCCTATGGCTACACCTTC,CSARTPYGYTF